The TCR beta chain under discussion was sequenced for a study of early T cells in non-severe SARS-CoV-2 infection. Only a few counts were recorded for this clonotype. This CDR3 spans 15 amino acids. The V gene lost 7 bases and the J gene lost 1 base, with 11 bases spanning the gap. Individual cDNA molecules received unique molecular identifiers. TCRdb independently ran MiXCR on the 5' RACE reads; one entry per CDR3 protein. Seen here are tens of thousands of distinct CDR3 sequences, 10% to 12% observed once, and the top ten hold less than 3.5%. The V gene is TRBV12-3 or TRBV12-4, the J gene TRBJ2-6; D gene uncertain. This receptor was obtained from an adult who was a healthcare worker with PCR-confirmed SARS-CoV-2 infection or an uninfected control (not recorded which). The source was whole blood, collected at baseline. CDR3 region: CASTLGGSGANVLTF. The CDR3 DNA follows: TGTGCCAGCACCCTAGGTGGGTCTGGGGCCAACGTCCTGACTTTC.